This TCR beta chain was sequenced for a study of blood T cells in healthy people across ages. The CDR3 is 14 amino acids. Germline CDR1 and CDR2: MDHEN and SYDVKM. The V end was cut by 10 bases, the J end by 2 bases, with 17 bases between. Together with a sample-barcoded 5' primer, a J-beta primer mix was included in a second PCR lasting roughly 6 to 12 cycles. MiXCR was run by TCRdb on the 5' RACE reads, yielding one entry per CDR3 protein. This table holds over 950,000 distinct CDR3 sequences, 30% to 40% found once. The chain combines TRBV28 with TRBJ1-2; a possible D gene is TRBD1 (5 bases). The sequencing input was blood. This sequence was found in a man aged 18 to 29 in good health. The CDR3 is CAIRSGGINYGYTF. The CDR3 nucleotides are TGTGCCATCCGCTCGGGGGGAATAAACTATGGCTACACCTTC.